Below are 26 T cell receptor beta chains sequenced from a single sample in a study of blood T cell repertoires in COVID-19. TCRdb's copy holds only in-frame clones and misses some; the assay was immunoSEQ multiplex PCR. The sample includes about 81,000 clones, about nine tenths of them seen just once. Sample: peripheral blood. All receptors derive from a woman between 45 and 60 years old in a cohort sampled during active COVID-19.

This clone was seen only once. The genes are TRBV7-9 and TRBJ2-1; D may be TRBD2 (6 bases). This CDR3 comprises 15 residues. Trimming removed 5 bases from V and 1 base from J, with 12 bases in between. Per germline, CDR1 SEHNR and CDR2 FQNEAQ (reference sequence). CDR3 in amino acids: CASSRGTGSYNEQFF. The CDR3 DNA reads TGTGCCAGCAGCCGGGGGACTGGGTCCTACAATGAGCAGTTCTTC.

The DNA for the CDR3 is TGCGCCAGCAGCCAAGAGTTCCCCCTAGGTTCACCCCTCCACTTT. This translates into CASSQEFPLGSPLHF. The chain joins TRBV4-1 to TRBJ1-6; D unresolved. CDR3 length equals 15 residues. Germline loops: CDR1 MGHRA, CDR2 YSYEKL. With 0 bases removed from V and 9 bases from J, the gap between germline ends came to 12 bases.

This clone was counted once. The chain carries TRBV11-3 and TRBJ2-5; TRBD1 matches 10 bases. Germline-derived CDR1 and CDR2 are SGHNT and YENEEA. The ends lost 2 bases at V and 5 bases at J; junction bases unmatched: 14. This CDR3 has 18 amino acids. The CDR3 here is CASSLFPPGQGLGETQYF. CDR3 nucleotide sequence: TGTGCCAGCAGCTTATTTCCCCCGGGACAGGGGCTGGGGGAGACCCAGTACTTC.

In DNA, the CDR3 is TGTGCCAGCACCCCGTCGTCGGTGATAGATACGCAGTATTTT. Translated: CASTPSSVIDTQYF. This chain links TRBV9 with TRBJ2-3; unclear D gene. Germline CDR1 SGDLS, CDR2 YYNGEE. Between the trimmed V and J ends, which lost 6 bases and 5 bases, there was a span of 16 bases. The CDR3 is made up of 14 amino acids.

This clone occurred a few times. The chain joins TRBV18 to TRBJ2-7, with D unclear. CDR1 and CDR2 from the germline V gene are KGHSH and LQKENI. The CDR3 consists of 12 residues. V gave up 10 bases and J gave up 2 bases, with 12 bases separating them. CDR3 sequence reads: CATTETAYEQYF. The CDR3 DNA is TGTGCCACCACCGAGACTGCCTACGAGCAGTACTTC.

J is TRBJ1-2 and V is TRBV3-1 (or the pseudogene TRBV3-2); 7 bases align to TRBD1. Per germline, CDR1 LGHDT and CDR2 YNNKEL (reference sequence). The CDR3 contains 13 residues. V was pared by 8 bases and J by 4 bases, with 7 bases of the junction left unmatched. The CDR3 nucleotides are TGTGCCAGCCGTGCAGGGGGGACCTATGGCTACACCTTC. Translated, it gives CASRAGGTYGYTF.

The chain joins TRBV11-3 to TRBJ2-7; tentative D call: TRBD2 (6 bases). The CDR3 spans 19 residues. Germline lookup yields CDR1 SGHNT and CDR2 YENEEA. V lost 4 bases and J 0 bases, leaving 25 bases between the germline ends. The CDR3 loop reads CASSSGGFTTSIASYEQYF. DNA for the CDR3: TGTGCCAGCAGCTCCGGGGGTTTTACAACCTCAATTGCCTCCTACGAGCAGTACTTC.

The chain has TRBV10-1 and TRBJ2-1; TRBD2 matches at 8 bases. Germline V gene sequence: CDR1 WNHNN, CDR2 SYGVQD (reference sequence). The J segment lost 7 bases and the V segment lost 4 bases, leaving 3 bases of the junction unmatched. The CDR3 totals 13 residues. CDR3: CASSAGTSNEQFF. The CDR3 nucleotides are TGCGCCAGCAGTGCCGGGACTAGTAATGAGCAGTTCTTC.

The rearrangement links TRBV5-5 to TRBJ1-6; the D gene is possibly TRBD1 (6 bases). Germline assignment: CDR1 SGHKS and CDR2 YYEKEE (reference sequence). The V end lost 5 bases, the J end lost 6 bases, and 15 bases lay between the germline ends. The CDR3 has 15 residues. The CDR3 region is CASRYRGGGNSPLHF. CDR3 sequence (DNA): TGTGCCAGCAGATACCGGGGAGGGGGTAATTCACCCCTCCACTTT.

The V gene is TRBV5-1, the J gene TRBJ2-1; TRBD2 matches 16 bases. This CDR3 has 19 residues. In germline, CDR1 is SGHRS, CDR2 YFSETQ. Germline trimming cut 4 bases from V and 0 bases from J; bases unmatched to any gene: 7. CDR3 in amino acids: CASSPVGTSGGDSYNEQFF. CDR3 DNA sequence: TGCGCCAGCAGCCCCGTCGGGACTAGCGGGGGGGACTCCTACAATGAGCAGTTCTTC. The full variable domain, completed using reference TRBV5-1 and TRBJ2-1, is KAGVTQTPRYLIKTRGQQVTLSCSPISGHRSVSWYQQTPGQGLQFLFEYFSETQRNKGNFPGRFSGRQFSNSRSEMNVSTLELGDSALYLCASSPVGTSGGDSYNEQFFGPGTRLTVL.

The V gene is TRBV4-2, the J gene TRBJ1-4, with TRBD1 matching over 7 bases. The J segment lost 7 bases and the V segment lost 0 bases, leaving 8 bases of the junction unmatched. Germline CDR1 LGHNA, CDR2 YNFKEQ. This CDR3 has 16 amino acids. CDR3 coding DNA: TGTGCCAGCAGCCAAGATTACAATTCAGGGGGTGAAAAACTGTTTTTT. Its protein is CASSQDYNSGGEKLFF.

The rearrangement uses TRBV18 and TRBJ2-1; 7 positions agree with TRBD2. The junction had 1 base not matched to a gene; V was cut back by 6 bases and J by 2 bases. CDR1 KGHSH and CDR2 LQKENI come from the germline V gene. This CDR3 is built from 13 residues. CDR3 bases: TGTGCCAGCTCCCGGGGGGCCTACAATGAGCAGTTCTTC. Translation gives CASSRGAYNEQFF.

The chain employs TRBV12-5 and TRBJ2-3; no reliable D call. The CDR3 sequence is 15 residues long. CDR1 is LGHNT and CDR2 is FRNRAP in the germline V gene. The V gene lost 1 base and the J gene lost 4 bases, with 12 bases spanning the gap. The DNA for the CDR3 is TGTGCTAGTGGTTTGGGGGTCAGGAACCCAGATACGCAGTATTTT. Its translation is CASGLGVRNPDTQYF.

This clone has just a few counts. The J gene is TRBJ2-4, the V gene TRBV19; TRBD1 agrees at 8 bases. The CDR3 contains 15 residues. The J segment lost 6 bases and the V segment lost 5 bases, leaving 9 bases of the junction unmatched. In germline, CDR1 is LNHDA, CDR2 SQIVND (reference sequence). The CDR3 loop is CASSLSGQAGNIQYF. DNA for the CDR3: TGTGCCAGTAGTCTATCGGGACAGGCGGGAAACATTCAGTACTTC.

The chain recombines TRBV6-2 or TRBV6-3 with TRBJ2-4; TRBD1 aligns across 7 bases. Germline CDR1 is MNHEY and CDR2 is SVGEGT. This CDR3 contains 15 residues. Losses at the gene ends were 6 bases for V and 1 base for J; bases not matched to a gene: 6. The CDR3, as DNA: TGTGCCAGCAGCACAGGGGCCGTGGCCAAAAACATTCAGTACTTC. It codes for CASSTGAVAKNIQYF.

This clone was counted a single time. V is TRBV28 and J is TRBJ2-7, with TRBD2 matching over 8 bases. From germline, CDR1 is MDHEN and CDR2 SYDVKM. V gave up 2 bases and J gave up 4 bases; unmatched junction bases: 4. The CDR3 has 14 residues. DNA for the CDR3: TGTGCCAGCAGTTTACAAGCGGGAGCATACGAGCAGTACTTC. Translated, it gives CASSLQAGAYEQYF.

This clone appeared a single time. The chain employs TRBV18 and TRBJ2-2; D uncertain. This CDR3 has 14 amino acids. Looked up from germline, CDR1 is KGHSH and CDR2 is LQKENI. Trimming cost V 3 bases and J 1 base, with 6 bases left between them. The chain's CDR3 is CASSPRRNTGELFF. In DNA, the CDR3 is TGTGCCAGCTCACCTCGTAGGAACACCGGGGAGCTGTTTTTT.

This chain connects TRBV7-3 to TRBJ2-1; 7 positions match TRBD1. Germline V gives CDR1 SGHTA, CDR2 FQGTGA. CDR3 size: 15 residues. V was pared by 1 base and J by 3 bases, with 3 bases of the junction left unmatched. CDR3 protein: CASSLMGTDYNEQFF. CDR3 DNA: TGTGCCAGCAGCTTAATGGGGACAGACTACAATGAGCAGTTCTTC.

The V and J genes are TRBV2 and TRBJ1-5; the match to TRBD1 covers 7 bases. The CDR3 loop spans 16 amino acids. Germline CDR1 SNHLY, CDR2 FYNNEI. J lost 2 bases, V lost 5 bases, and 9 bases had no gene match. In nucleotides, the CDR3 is TGTGCCAGCAGTAAGCGTTCAGGGGGTGGCAATCAGCCCCAGCATTTT. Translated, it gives CASSKRSGGGNQPQHF.

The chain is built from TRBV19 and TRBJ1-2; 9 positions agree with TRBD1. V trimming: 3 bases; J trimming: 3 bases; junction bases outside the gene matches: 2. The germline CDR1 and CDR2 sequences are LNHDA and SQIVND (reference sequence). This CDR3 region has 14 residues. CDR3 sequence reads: CASSIRTGDYGYTF. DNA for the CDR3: TGTGCCAGTAGTATCCGGACAGGGGACTATGGCTACACCTTC.

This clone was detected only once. CDR3 nucleotides: TGTGCCAGCAGCTTGGAAACTAGATTGTCCTACGAGCAGTACTTC. As protein: CASSLETRLSYEQYF. J is TRBJ2-7 and V is TRBV5-4; D might be TRBD2 (5 bases). Germline V CDR1 and CDR2: SGHNT, YYREEE (reference sequence). V lost 0 bases and J 1 base, leaving 11 bases between the germline ends. This CDR3 is built from 15 residues.

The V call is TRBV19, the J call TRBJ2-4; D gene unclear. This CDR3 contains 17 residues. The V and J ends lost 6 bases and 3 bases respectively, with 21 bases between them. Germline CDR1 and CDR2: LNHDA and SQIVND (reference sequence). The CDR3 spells CASRTTGSRRGKNIQYF. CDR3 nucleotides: TGTGCCAGTAGAACTACCGGAAGTAGGCGAGGCAAAAACATTCAGTACTTC.

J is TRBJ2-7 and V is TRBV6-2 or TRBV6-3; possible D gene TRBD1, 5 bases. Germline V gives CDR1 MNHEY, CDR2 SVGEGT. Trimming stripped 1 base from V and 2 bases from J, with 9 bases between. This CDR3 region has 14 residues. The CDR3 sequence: CASSYYAGTYEQYF. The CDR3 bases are TGTGCCAGCAGTTACTATGCAGGGACCTACGAGCAGTACTTC.

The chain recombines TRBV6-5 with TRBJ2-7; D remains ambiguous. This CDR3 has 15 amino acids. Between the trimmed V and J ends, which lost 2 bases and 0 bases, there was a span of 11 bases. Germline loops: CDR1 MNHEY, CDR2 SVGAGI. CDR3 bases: TGTGCCAGCAGTTACGGCCCAGGCCTCTCCTACGAGCAGTACTTC. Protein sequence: CASSYGPGLSYEQYF.

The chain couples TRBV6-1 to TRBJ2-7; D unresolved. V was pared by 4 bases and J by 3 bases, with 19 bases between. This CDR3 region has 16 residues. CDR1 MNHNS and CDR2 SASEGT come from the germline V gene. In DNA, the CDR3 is TGTGCCAGCAGTGCCTCTAAGGATGGCAGACTCTACGAGCAGTACTTC. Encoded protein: CASSASKDGRLYEQYF.

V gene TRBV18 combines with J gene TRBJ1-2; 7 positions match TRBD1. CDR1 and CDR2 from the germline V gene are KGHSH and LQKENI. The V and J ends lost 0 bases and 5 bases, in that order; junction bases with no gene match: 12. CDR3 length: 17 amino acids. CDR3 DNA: TGTGCCAGCTCACCACCGGGACAGAAGGTCCCAGGGTATGGCTACACCTTC. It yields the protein CASSPPGQKVPGYGYTF.